The present T cell receptor (beta chain) was sequenced within a study of T-cell reconstitution after alpha-beta-depleted transplantation in children (dated by TCRdb to about 2016). As for the study more broadly: T-cell immune reconstitution after TCRalphabeta/CD19-depleted allogeneic hematopoietic cell transplantation in children was quantitatively tracked in the study by means of TCR repertoire profiling.

Taken with the paper, the label for treatment or condition translates to: allogeneic hematopoietic cell transplantation with graft depleted of TCRalphabeta T cells and CD19 B cells. Transplant recipients were children who received TCRalphabeta/CD19-depleted allogeneic hematopoietic cell grafts. Findings and caveats that apply to the study as a whole: In some patients, high TCRbeta diversity at day 60 was attributed to recipient T cells and intrathymic progenitors that had survived conditioning. The apparently early recovery of alphabetaT-cell counts about two months after transplant reportedly depended on only several hundred rapidly expanded clones that came from non-depleted graft cells. Over the following months the frequencies of hyperexpanded clones went down, and after one year T-cell counts and TCRbeta diversity were mostly credited to newly produced T cells.

The library was produced with PCR. Sequenced using an Illumina HiSeq 2500. Molecular barcoding was employed in the preparation of TCR libraries, with unique molecular identifiers being used to normalize TCRbeta repertoire quantification. TCRdb trimmed public reads at Q25 via fastp, called clones via MiXCR and kept in-frame beta chains. Every entry covers one CDR3 protein and lists the most common genes and DNA from its rows. The table for this sample lists some 830,000 distinct CDR3 sequences; about 16% of them were counted only once. Approximately 5% of the sample rests with the top ten. In the case of this clonotype: Its antigen is not yet known. The sample holds no much larger clone one base away, and base qualities are not on file.

The junction carries 16 bases between V and J, which are trimmed by 4 bases and 1 base respectively. Reading the germline V gene gives CDR1 LGHNA and CDR2 YNFKEQ. The CDR3 measures 16 amino acids from cysteine to phenylalanine. Just the 48-base CDR3 DNA is kept, in frame starting at base 1. Recombination linked TRBV4-2 to TRBJ1-1, with the identity of the D gene unclear. The sequence was collected from a male patient younger than 18 who had a stem cell transplant for acute lymphoblastic leukemia, so the T cells may come from the graft donor. The sequencing here drew on PBMCs, mostly from graft donor cells, taken 360 days after TCRalphabeta/CD19-depleted stem cell transplant. The DNA reads TGTGCCAGCAGCCTGGGGTGGTTCGTCGAGAACACTGAAGCTTTCTTT. Translated, this is CASSLGWFVENTEAFF.